One sample yielded the 20 T cell receptor beta chains listed below, sequenced in a study of blood T cell repertoires in COVID-19. Data came from immunoSEQ multiplex PCR; TCRdb stores just in-frame clones and leaves some out. The data hold about 180,000 clones, with approximately 89% observed a single time. Sequencing input: PBMCs or T cells enriched from blood (not recorded which). The origin of the receptors is a woman in her thirties or forties with acute COVID-19.

The V gene is TRBV24-1, the J gene TRBJ1-5, with 8 bases lining up with TRBD1. V lost 5 bases to trimming and J lost 4 bases; unmatched junction nucleotides: 3. This CDR3 contains 14 residues. In germline, CDR1 is KGHDR, CDR2 SFDVKD. Here the CDR3 DNA reads TGTGCCACCAGTGGGACAGGGAGGAATCAGCCCCAGCATTTT. It translates to CATSGTGRNQPQHF.

V gene TRBV9 combines with J gene TRBJ2-1; D unclear. This CDR3 is 13 amino acids long. V lost 0 bases and J 2 bases, leaving 3 bases between the germline ends. CDR1 and CDR2 (germline): SGDLS, YYNGEE. This CDR3 is CASSVDTYNEQFF. The CDR3 DNA reads as TGTGCCAGCAGCGTAGATACCTACAATGAGCAGTTCTTC.

Written as DNA, the CDR3 is TGTGCTAGTGGTTTGGTACTTGGGACTAGCGGGGGGGGTCAAGAGACCCAGTACTTC. Translating gives CASGLVLGTSGGGQETQYF. V and J are TRBV12-5 and TRBJ2-5, with TRBD2 matching 16 bases. Trimming at V came to 0 bases and at J to 2 bases, leaving 6 bases not matched to a gene. Germline CDR1 and CDR2: LGHNT and FRNRAP. The CDR3 is 19 amino acids.

V and J are TRBV21-1 and TRBJ2-2; the table's D gene call, TRBD1, was not cross checked with the DNA. TRBV21-1 is a pseudogene locus. The CDR3 loop spans 16 amino acids. The CDR3 DNA reads as TGTGCCAGCAGCATCTGCTCCGACAGTCAGGGCGGGGAGCTGTTTTTT. Amino acid sequence: CASSICSDSQGGELFF.

The V gene is TRBV9, the J gene TRBJ2-1, with a possible D match to TRBD2 (5 bases). Germline V gene sequence: CDR1 SGDLS, CDR2 YYNGEE. This CDR3 is built from 14 residues. The ends were cut back, 4 bases at V and 6 bases at J, with 14 bases in the middle. For the CDR3, the DNA is TGTGCCAGCAGCACCTCACCACGGGGCAATGAGCAGTTCTTC. Residues: CASSTSPRGNEQFF.

This chain joins TRBV9 and TRBJ2-1, with 9 bases fitting TRBD2. The V and J ends lost 3 bases and 7 bases, in that order; junction bases with no gene match: 5. Germline loops: CDR1 SGDLS, CDR2 YYNGEE. The CDR3 spans 14 residues. CDR3: CASSDASGMNEQFF. The CDR3 region has the DNA TGTGCCAGCAGCGATGCTAGCGGGATGAATGAGCAGTTCTTC.

This sequence joins TRBV4-3 and TRBJ1-2; D not resolved. The V end lost 0 bases, the J end lost 4 bases, and 9 bases lay between the germline ends. Germline CDR1 and CDR2: LGHNA and YSLEER. This CDR3 region has 14 residues. The CDR3 DNA follows: TGCGCCAGCAGCCAAGAACTGACACTCTATGGCTACACCTTC. Translated: CASSQELTLYGYTF.

The gene calls are TRBV6-1 and TRBJ1-3; 8 nucleotides match TRBD1. This CDR3 contains 19 residues. J gave up 0 bases and V 4 bases, and 14 bases lay outside the gene matches. Germline CDR1 MNHNS, CDR2 SASEGT. CDR3 sequence reads: CASSGPDRGTLGSGNTIYF. For the CDR3, the DNA is TGTGCCAGCAGTGGCCCTGACAGGGGTACCCTCGGCTCTGGAAACACCATATATTTT.

This sequence joins TRBV5-4 and TRBJ1-6; 9 nucleotides align to TRBD1. Trimming took 5 bases from V and 6 from J; bases not matched to a gene: 6. Per germline, CDR1 SGHNT and CDR2 YYREEE (reference sequence). The length of the CDR3 is 15 residues. The CDR3 nucleotides are TGTGCCAGCAGTTCTACAGGGGGCGTTAATTCACCCCTCCACTTT. It translates to CASSSTGGVNSPLHF.

V and J are TRBV2 and TRBJ1-3, with D unclear. Germline loops: CDR1 SNHLY, CDR2 FYNNEI. V was clipped by 7 bases and J by 2 bases, with 12 bases between them. The length of the CDR3 is 14 residues. The CDR3 here is CASTLSGTGNTIYF. The CDR3 DNA reads TGTGCCAGCACCCTGAGCGGGACTGGAAACACCATATATTTT.

This clone was seen only once. This chain uses TRBV28 with TRBJ1-6, with 10 bases fitting TRBD1. Germline CDR1 MDHEN, CDR2 SYDVKM. There are 15 residues in the CDR3. Trimming at V came to 2 bases and at J to 7 bases, leaving 2 bases not matched to a gene. DNA for the CDR3: TGTGCCAGCAGTTTAAGGGGACAGGGGAATTCACCCCTCCACTTT. Translating it yields CASSLRGQGNSPLHF. Drawing the rest from reference TRBV28 and TRBJ1-6, the complete variable domain is DVKVTQSSRYLVKRTGEKVFLECVQDMDHENMFWYRQDPGLGLRLIYFSYDVKMKEKGDIPEGYSVSREKKERFSLILESASTNQTSMYLCASSLRGQGNSPLHFGNGTRLTVT.

The V call is TRBV5-4, the J call TRBJ2-1, with a tentative D call TRBD1 (7 bases). CDR3 length: 14 residues. Trimming took off 4 bases at V and 2 bases at J, with 10 bases between the two ends. Per germline, CDR1 SGHNT and CDR2 YYREEE (reference sequence). CDR3 nucleotide sequence: TGTGCCAGCAGCGCGGGACAGACCTACAATGAGCAGTTCTTC. It codes for CASSAGQTYNEQFF. Using reference TRBV5-4 and TRBJ2-1 for the parts outside the CDR3, the full variable domain is ETGVTQSPTHLIKTRGQQVTLRCSSQSGHNTVSWYQQALGQGPQFIFQYYREEENGRGNFPPRFSGLQFPNYSSELNVNALELDDSALYLCASSAGQTYNEQFFGPGTRLTVL.

The J gene is TRBJ1-6, the V gene TRBV30; D remains ambiguous. CDR1 is GTSNPN and CDR2 is SVGIG in the germline V gene (reference sequence). The CDR3 is 13 residues long. V lost 1 base and J lost 10, with 11 bases in between. The CDR3, as DNA: TGTGCCTGGAGTGATGTCCCGAGGTCACCCCTCCACTTT. Its protein is CAWSDVPRSPLHF.

This clone has only a few counts. The CDR3 region has the DNA TGTGCCAGCAGTTTATCAACAGGGGAGCCTAATGAAAAACTGTTTTTT. The encoded protein is CASSLSTGEPNEKLFF. The rearrangement joins TRBV27 to TRBJ1-4, with 7 bases lining up with TRBD1. Germline trimming cut 0 bases from V and 3 bases from J; bases unmatched to any gene: 4. The CDR3 has 16 amino acids. Germline V lookup: CDR1 MNHEY, CDR2 SMNVEV (reference sequence).

This sequence joins TRBV7-9 and TRBJ1-4; 9 bases are a match to TRBD1. The CDR3 covers 14 residues. V gave up 5 bases and J gave up 8 bases; unmatched junction bases: 6. Germline CDR1 SEHNR, CDR2 FQNEAQ (reference sequence). In nucleotides, the CDR3 is TGTGCCAGCAGCATGGGACAGGGTTTGGAAAAACTGTTTTTT. This encodes CASSMGQGLEKLFF.

The chain is built from TRBV28 and TRBJ1-5; no firm D call. Trimming removed 4 bases from V and 0 bases from J, with 16 bases in between. CDR1 is MDHEN, CDR2 SYDVKM, per germline. This CDR3 is built from 17 residues. The CDR3 reads CASSSSPGWDSNQPQHF. The CDR3 DNA sequence: TGTGCCAGCAGTTCTTCCCCGGGGTGGGATAGCAATCAGCCCCAGCATTTT.

The V gene is TRBV6-5, the J gene TRBJ2-3, with D hard to call. Between the trimmed V and J ends, which lost 5 bases and 5 bases, there was a span of 11 bases. CDR1 and CDR2 from the germline V gene are MNHEY and SVGAGI. The CDR3 totals 13 residues. CDR3 sequence reads: CASSLDHLDTQYF. In DNA, the CDR3 is TGTGCCAGCAGTCTAGACCATCTAGATACGCAGTATTTT.

The chain carries TRBV4-1 and TRBJ1-6, with 7 positions matching TRBD1. The V gene's germline CDR1 is MGHRA and CDR2 YSYEKL. V shed 4 bases and J 2 bases; nucleotides not matched to a gene: 8. The CDR3 is made up of 17 amino acids. For the CDR3, the DNA is TGCGCCAGCAGCCCAATTATGACAGGGACCTATAATTCACCCCTCCACTTT. Amino acids: CASSPIMTGTYNSPLHF.

The chain recombines TRBV5-4 with TRBJ2-1; perhaps TRBD2 as D (7 bases). Germline loops: CDR1 SGHNT, CDR2 YYREEE (reference sequence). V was pared by 1 base and J by 7 bases, with 12 bases between. The CDR3 loop spans 14 amino acids. In DNA form, the CDR3 reads TGTGCCAGCAGCTTGTGGGGGGGCCGGAATGAGCAGTTCTTC. This sequence encodes CASSLWGGRNEQFF.

V and J are TRBV10-3 and TRBJ2-3; 10 bases match TRBD2. With V trimmed by 0 bases and J by 7 bases, 7 bases remained unmatched. The CDR3 loop spans 16 amino acids. Germline lookup yields CDR1 ENHRY and CDR2 SYGVKD. The CDR3 DNA follows: TGTGCCATCAGTGAGTCCCCTAGCGGGGGACCTAATACGCAGTATTTT. Translation gives CAISESPSGGPNTQYF.